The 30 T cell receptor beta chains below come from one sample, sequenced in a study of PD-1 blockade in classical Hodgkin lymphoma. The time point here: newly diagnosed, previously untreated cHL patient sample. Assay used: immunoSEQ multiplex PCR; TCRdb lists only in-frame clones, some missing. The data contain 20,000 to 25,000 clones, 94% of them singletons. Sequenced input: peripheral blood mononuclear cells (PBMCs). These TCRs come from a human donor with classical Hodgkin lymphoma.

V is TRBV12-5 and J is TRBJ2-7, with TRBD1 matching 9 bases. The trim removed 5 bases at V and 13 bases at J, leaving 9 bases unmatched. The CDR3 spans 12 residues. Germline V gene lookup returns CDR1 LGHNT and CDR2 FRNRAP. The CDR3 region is CASGPPGQGEYF. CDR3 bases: TGTGCTAGTGGTCCCCCGGGACAGGGCGAATACTTC.

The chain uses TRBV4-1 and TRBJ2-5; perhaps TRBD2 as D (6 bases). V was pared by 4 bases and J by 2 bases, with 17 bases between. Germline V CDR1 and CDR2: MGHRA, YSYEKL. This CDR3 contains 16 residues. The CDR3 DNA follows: TGCGCCAGCAGCCCACGGGGGACTCGAGCGCAAGAGACCCAGTACTTC. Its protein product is CASSPRGTRAQETQYF.

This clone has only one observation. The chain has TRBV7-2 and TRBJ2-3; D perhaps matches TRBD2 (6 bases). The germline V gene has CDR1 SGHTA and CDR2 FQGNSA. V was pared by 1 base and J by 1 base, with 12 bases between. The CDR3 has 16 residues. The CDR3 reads CASSLGGGERTDTQYF. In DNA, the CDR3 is TGTGCCAGCAGCTTAGGAGGCGGGGAGCGCACAGATACGCAGTATTTT. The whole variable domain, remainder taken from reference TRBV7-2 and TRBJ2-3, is GAGVSQSPSNKVTEKGKDVELRCDPISGHTALYWYRQSLGQGLEFLIYFQGNSAPDKSGLPSDRFSAERTGGSVSTLTIQRTQQEDSAVYLCASSLGGGERTDTQYFGPGTRLTVL.

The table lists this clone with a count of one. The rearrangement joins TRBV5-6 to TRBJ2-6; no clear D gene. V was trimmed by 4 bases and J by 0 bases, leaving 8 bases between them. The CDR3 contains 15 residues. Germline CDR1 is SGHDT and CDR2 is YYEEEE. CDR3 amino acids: CASSARVSGANVLTF. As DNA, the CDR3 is TGTGCCAGCAGCGCCCGTGTCTCTGGGGCCAACGTCCTGACTTTC.

CDR3 protein: CASSLDGAGTQYF. In DNA, the CDR3 is TGTGCCAGCAGCTTAGACGGAGCGGGCACGCAGTATTTT. The chain is built from TRBV7-9 and TRBJ2-3; a weak D match, TRBD2 (6 bases). CDR3 size: 13 residues. The germline V gene encodes CDR1 SEHNR and CDR2 FQNEAQ (reference sequence). Trimming cost V 1 base and J 9 bases, with 11 bases left between them.

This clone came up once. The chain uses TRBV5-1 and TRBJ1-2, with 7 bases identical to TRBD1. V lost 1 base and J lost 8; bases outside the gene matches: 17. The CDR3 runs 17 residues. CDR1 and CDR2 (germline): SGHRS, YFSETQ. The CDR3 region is CASSLTPGQRLFQGYTF. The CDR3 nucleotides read TGCGCCAGCAGCTTGACACCGGGACAGCGGCTTTTTCAGGGCTACACCTTC.

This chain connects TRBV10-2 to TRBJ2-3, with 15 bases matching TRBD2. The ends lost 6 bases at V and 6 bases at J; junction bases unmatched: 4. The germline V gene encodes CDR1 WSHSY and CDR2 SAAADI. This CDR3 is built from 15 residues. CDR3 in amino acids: CASSWTSGGADTQYF. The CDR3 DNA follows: TGCGCCAGCAGCTGGACTAGCGGGGGGGCCGATACGCAGTATTTT.

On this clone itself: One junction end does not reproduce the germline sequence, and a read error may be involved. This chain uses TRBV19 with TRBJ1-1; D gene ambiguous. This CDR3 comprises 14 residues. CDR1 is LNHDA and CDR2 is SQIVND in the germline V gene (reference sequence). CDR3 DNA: TGTGCCAGTAGTCTAGATAAGGCCAGGACGGAAGCTTTCTTT. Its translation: CASSLDKARTEAFF.

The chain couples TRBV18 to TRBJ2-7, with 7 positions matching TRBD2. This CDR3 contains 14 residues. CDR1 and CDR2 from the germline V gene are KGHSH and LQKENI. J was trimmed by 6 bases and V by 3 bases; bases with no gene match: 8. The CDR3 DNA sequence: TGTGCCAGCTCACCTCTGGGGGGGACCGGCGAGCAGTACTTC. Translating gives CASSPLGGTGEQYF.

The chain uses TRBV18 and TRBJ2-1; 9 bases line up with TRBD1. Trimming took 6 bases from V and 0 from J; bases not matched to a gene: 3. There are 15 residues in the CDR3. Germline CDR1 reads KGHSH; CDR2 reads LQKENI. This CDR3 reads CASSPTGGSYNEQFF. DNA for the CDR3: TGTGCCAGCTCTCCGACAGGGGGCTCCTACAATGAGCAGTTCTTC. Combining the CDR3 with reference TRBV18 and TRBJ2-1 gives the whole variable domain NAGVMQNPRHLVRRRGQEARLRCSPMKGHSHVYWYRQLPEEGLKFMVYLQKENIIDESGMPKERFSAEFPKEGPSILRIQQVVRGDSAAYFCASSPTGGSYNEQFFGPGTRLTVL.

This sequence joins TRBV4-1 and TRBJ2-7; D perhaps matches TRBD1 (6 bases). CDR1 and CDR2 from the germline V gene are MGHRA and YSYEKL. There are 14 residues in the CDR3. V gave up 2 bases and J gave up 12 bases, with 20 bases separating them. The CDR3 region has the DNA TGCGCCAGCAGCCAACCTACCGGGACACCCAGGCTGTACTTC. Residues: CASSQPTGTPRLYF.

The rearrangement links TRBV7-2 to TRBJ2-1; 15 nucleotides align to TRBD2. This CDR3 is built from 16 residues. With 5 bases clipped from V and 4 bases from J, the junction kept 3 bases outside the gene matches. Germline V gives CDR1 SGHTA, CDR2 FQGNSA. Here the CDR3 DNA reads TGTGCCAGCAGCAGGGGACTAGCGGGGGGATACAATGAGCAGTTCTTC. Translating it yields CASSRGLAGGYNEQFF.

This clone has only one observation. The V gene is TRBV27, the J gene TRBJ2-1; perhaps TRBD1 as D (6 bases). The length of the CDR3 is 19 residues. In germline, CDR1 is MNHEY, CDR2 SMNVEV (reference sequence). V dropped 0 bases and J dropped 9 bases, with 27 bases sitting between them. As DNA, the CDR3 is TGTGCCAGCAGTTTATCATCCCCCTCCTCGGCAGGGGAAGGGGGTGAGCAGTTCTTC. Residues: CASSLSSPSSAGEGGEQFF.

The CDR3 nucleotides are TGTGCCAGCACCCAGGGACCCAGCTATGGCTACACCTTC. It translates to CASTQGPSYGYTF. V is TRBV11-3 and J is TRBJ1-2, with a weak D call TRBD1 (5 bases). Germline V gene lookup returns CDR1 SGHNT and CDR2 YENEEA. The length of the CDR3 is 13 residues. The V gene lost 7 bases and the J gene lost 4 bases, with 13 bases spanning the gap.

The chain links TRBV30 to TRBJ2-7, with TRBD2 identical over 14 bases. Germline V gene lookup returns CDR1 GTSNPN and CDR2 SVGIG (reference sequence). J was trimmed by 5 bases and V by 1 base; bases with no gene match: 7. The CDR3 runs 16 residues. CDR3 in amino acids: CAWSAIGLAGGHEQYF. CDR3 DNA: TGTGCCTGGAGTGCCATAGGACTAGCGGGGGGACACGAGCAGTACTTC.

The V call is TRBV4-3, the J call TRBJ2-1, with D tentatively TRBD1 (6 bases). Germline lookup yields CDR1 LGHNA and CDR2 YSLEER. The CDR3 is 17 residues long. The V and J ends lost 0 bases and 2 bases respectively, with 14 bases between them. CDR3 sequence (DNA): TGCGCCAGCAGCCAAGATCTTCCGACAGGCCCCTACAATGAGCAGTTCTTC. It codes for CASSQDLPTGPYNEQFF.

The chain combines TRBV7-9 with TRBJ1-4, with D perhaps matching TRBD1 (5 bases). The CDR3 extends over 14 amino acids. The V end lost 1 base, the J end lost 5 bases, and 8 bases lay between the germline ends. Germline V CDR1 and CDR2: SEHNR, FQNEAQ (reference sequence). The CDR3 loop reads CASSLGRVNEKLFF. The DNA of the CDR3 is TGTGCCAGCAGCTTAGGCAGGGTCAATGAAAAACTGTTTTTT.

The CDR3 bases are TGCGCCAGCAGCACGGAAGGATCAGATACGCAGTATTTT. Its protein product is CASSTEGSDTQYF. The chain recombines TRBV5-1 with TRBJ2-3; D not certain. CDR3 length: 13 residues. V lost 4 bases, J lost 4 bases, and 10 bases lay in between. The V gene's germline CDR1 is SGHRS and CDR2 YFSETQ.

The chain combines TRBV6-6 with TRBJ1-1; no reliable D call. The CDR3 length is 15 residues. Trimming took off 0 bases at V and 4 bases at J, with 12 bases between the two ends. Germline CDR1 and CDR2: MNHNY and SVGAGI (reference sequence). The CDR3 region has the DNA TGTGCCAGCAGTTACTCGAGCGGGGTTGGCACTGAAGCTTTCTTT. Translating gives CASSYSSGVGTEAFF.

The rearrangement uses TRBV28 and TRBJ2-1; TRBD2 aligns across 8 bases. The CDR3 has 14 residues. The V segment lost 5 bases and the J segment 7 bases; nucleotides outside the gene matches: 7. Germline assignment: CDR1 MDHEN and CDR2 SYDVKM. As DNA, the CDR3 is TGTGCCAGCAGTCAGGGTCCTAGCGGGAATGAGCAGTTCTTC. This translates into CASSQGPSGNEQFF.

The CDR3: CASSYGQTGGETQYF. As DNA, the CDR3 is TGTGCCAGCAGCTACGGACAGACTGGGGGGGAGACCCAGTACTTC. This chain joins TRBV11-2 and TRBJ2-5, with D perhaps TRBD1 or TRBD2 (6 bases each). Germline V gives CDR1 SGHAT, CDR2 FQNNGV. The CDR3 is 15 residues long. The V and J ends lost 4 bases and 5 bases respectively, with 17 bases between them.

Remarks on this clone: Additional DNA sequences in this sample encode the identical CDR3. Here the CDR3 reads CASSFTAYEQYF. Written as DNA, the CDR3 is TGTGCCAGCAGCTTCACAGCCTACGAGCAGTACTTC. The chain is built from TRBV11-2 and TRBJ2-7; D not certain. The V gene's germline CDR1 is SGHAT and CDR2 FQNNGV. The V and J ends lost 3 bases and 2 bases respectively, with 5 bases between them. The CDR3 has 12 residues.

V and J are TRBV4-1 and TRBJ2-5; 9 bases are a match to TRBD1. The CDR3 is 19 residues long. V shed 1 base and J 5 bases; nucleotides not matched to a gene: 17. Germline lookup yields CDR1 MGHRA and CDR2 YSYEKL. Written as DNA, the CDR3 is TGCGCCAGCAGCCAAGTCCCAGGCTCGGACAGGGGAAGGGGGGAGACCCAGTACTTC. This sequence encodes CASSQVPGSDRGRGETQYF.

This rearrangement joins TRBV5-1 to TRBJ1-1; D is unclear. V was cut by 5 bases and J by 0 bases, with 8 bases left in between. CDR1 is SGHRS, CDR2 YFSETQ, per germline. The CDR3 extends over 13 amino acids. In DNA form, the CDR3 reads TGCGCCAGCAGGGGCCGACTGAACACTGAAGCTTTCTTT. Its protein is CASRGRLNTEAFF.

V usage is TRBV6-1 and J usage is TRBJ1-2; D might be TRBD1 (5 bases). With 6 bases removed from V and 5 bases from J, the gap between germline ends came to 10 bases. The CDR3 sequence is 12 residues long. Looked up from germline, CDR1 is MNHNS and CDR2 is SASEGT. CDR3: CASRMTEYGYTF. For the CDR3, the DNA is TGTGCCAGCAGGATGACAGAATATGGCTACACCTTC.

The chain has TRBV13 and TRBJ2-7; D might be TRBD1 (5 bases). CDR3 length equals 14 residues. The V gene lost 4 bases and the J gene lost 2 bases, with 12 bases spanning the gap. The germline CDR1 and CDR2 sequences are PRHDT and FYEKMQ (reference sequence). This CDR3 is CASSSAGPPYEQYF. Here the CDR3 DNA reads TGTGCCAGCAGCTCGGCAGGGCCACCCTACGAGCAGTACTTC. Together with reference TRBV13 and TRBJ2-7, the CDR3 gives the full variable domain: AAGVIQSPRHLIKEKRETATLKCYPIPRHDTVYWYQQGPGQDPQFLISFYEKMQSDKGSIPDRFSAQQFSDYHSELNMSSLELGDSALYFCASSSAGPPYEQYFGPGTRLTVT.

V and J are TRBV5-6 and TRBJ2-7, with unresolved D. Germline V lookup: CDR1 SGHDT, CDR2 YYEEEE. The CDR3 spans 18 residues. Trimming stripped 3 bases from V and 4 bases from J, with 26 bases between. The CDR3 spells CASSSLVKPTPEQYEQYF. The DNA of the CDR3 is TGTGCCAGCAGCTCCCTTGTAAAGCCCACCCCGGAACAATACGAGCAGTACTTC.

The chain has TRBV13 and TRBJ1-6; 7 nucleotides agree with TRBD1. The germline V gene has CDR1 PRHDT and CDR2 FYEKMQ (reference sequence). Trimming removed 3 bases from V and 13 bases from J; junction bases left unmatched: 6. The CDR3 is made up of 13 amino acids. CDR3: CASSLRGPTPLHF. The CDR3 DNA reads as TGTGCCAGCAGCTTGAGGGGGCCCACCCCCCTCCACTTT. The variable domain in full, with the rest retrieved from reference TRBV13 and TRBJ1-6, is AAGVIQSPRHLIKEKRETATLKCYPIPRHDTVYWYQQGPGQDPQFLISFYEKMQSDKGSIPDRFSAQQFSDYHSELNMSSLELGDSALYFCASSLRGPTPLHFGNGTRLTVT.

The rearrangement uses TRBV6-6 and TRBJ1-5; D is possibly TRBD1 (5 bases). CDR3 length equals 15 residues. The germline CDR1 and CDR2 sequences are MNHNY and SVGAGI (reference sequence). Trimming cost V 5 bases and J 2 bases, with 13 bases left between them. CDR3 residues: CASSPGGSGNQPQHF. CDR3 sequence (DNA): TGTGCCAGCAGTCCGGGGGGTAGCGGCAATCAGCCCCAGCATTTT.

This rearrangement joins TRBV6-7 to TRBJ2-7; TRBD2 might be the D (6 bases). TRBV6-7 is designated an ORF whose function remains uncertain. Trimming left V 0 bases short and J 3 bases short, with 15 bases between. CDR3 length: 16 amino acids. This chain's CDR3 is CASSYSGSGVYYEQYF. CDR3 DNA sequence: TGTGCCAGCAGTTACTCGGGTTCGGGGGTGTACTACGAGCAGTACTTC.